Below, 21 T cell receptor beta chains from the same sample are listed, as sequenced in a study of spatial heterogeneity in lung cancer. TCRdb recomputed calls from the 5' RACE reads with MiXCR, one row per CDR3 protein. The table shows about 61,000 distinct CDR3 sequences, with about 6.3% occurring only once. Time point denoted: sample taken at primary tumor resection. The sequencing used PBMCs, collected at surgery. The receptor source for this set is a female donor with early-stage non-small cell lung cancer.

This clonotype has more than one count but fewer than ten. V gene TRBV27 combines with J gene TRBJ2-7; D call uncertain. V was trimmed by 3 bases and J by 4 bases, leaving 10 bases between them. The CDR3 length is 13 residues. CDR1 and CDR2 (germline): MNHEY, SMNVEV (reference sequence). The CDR3 nucleotides read TGTGCCAGCAGTTTCGCTAACGGGTACGAGCAGTACTTC. Encoded protein: CASSFANGYEQYF.

This clonotype turned up a few times. The chain carries TRBV11-3 and TRBJ1-6, with 7 positions matching TRBD1. The CDR3 contains 14 residues. Unmatched junction bases numbered 7, after V lost 4 bases and J lost 10 bases. CDR1 and CDR2 (germline): SGHNT, YENEEA. CDR3 amino acids: CASSSRDRGSPLHF. In nucleotides, the CDR3 is TGTGCCAGCAGCTCCCGGGACAGAGGGTCACCCCTCCACTTT.

This clonotype has a count of ten or more. This chain joins TRBV5-1 and TRBJ1-5; 9 nucleotides agree with TRBD1. The trim removed 0 bases at V and 7 bases at J, leaving 5 bases unmatched. The CDR3 extends over 15 amino acids. CDR1 is SGHRS, CDR2 YFSETQ, per germline. CDR3 protein: CASSLEQGALQPQHF. The CDR3 DNA reads TGCGCCAGCAGCTTGGAACAGGGGGCTTTGCAGCCCCAGCATTTT.

The V and J genes are TRBV2 and TRBJ2-5; no firm D call. This CDR3 has 10 amino acids. V was shortened by 2 bases and J by 6 bases, with 1 base between the two germline ends. Per germline, CDR1 SNHLY and CDR2 FYNNEI. CDR3 in DNA: TGTGCCAGCAGTGAAAAGACCCAGTACTTC. Amino acid sequence: CASSEKTQYF.

This clonotype was found a few times. This chain's CDR3 is CASSQASGGETQYF. The CDR3 region has the DNA TGTGCCAGCAGCCAAGCTAGCGGGGGAGAGACCCAGTACTTC. This chain links TRBV3-1 with TRBJ2-5, with 10 bases lining up with TRBD2. Germline values: CDR1 LGHDT, CDR2 YNNKEL (reference sequence). The CDR3 runs to 14 residues. After removal of 1 base from V and 4 bases from J, the junction contained 0 bases not matched to a gene.

The rearrangement uses TRBV11-1 and TRBJ2-7; a weak D match, TRBD2 (6 bases). V lost 7 bases and J lost 2, with 15 bases in between. Germline V CDR1 and CDR2: SGHAT, FQDESV (reference sequence). The CDR3 spans 14 residues. For the CDR3, the DNA is TGTGCCAGCACCCGGGGAGGTCGGACCTACGAGCAGTACGTC. Translation gives CASTRGGRTYEQYV.

This clonotype was counted ten times or more. V gene TRBV12-3 or TRBV12-4 combines with J gene TRBJ1-2; D perhaps matches TRBD1 (5 bases). V lost 3 bases, J lost 7 bases, and 9 bases lay in between. The CDR3 spans 12 residues. CDR3 amino acids: CASSLGLGGYTF. DNA for the CDR3: TGTGCCAGCAGTTTGGGGCTGGGTGGCTACACCTTC.

The sample holds many counts of this clonotype. The chain is built from TRBV18 and TRBJ1-5, with D possibly matching TRBD1 (5 bases). The CDR3 is 15 amino acids. V lost 4 bases and J lost 1, with 11 bases in between. The germline gives CDR1 KGHSH, CDR2 LQKENI. The CDR3 coding sequence is TGTGCCAGCTCACTGCAGGGCAACAGCAATCAGCCCCAGCATTTT. It translates to CASSLQGNSNQPQHF.

The chain has TRBV6-5 and TRBJ1-1; D ambiguous. V was cut by 6 bases and J by 1 base, with 9 bases left in between. Germline V lookup: CDR1 MNHEY, CDR2 SVGAGI. The CDR3 consists of 13 residues. CDR3 nucleotides: TGTGCCAGCAGCGCAGGAACGAACACTGAAGCTTTCTTT. Protein product: CASSAGTNTEAFF.

There are many counts of this clonotype. The chain is built from TRBV6-2 or TRBV6-3 and TRBJ1-1; the D gene is possibly TRBD1 (6 bases). CDR1 and CDR2 (germline): MNHEY, SVGEGT. The CDR3 covers 13 residues. Deletions cut 6 bases from V and 5 bases from J, with 13 bases between. The CDR3 DNA reads as TGTGCCAGCAGGACAGGAAGGGGTACTGAAGCTTTCTTT. Protein: CASRTGRGTEAFF.

The chain uses TRBV20-1 and TRBJ2-1; D is possibly TRBD1 (6 bases). The CDR3 is made up of 12 amino acids. Germline assignment: CDR1 DFQATT and CDR2 SNEGSKA (reference sequence). CDR3 sequence: CRPRGNHNEQFF. The CDR3 nucleotides are TGCAGGCCAAGGGGGAACCACAATGAGCAGTTCTTC.

This clonotype was seen at least ten times. J is TRBJ1-2 and V is TRBV19, with D maybe TRBD1 (6 bases). Per germline, CDR1 LNHDA and CDR2 SQIVND (reference sequence). The CDR3 runs 13 residues. V lost 2 bases to trimming and J lost 6 bases, with 10 bases between them. CDR3 in amino acids: CASSIQGKDGYTF. CDR3 DNA: TGTGCCAGTAGTATACAGGGGAAGGATGGCTACACCTTC.

Many counts were recorded for this clonotype. This sequence joins TRBV5-4 and TRBJ2-7; 7 nucleotides line up with TRBD1. This CDR3 contains 15 residues. V gave up 1 base and J gave up 4 bases; unmatched junction bases: 8. Germline CDR1 and CDR2: SGHNT and YYREEE (reference sequence). CDR3 DNA: TGTGCCAGCAGCTTGAAGCGACAGGGAATGTACGAGCAGTACGTC. It specifies CASSLKRQGMYEQYV.

This clonotype was picked up a small number of times. V is TRBV15 and J is TRBJ1-1; D is ambiguous. Germline assignment: CDR1 LNHNV and CDR2 YYDKDF (reference sequence). CDR3 length: 12 amino acids. V lost 3 bases and J lost 6, with 8 bases in between. The CDR3 nucleotides are TGTGCCACCAGCAGTGCTTTCTCTGAAGCTTTCTTT. Translated, it gives CATSSAFSEAFF.

Ten or more counts support this clonotype. The chain uses TRBV3-1 and TRBJ2-3; a possible D gene is TRBD2 (6 bases). The germline V and J ends were trimmed by 0 bases and 3 bases, with 13 bases remaining between them. The germline V gene has CDR1 LGHDT and CDR2 YNNKEL (reference sequence). CDR3 length: 16 amino acids. Here the CDR3 DNA reads TGTGCCAGCAGCCAAGATGGGGGGACCGCGACAGATACGCAGTATTTT. It translates to CASSQDGGTATDTQYF.

This clonotype was detected a few times. The chain links TRBV6-1 to TRBJ2-5; D unresolved. With 1 base removed from V and 2 bases from J, the gap between germline ends came to 5 bases. CDR3 length: 13 residues. The germline CDR1 and CDR2 sequences are MNHNS and SASEGT. The CDR3 reads CASSEVSQETQYF. The CDR3 DNA reads TGTGCCAGCAGTGAAGTCAGTCAAGAGACCCAGTACTTC.

This clonotype was recorded a few times. This chain joins TRBV5-1 and TRBJ2-2; D perhaps matches TRBD2 (5 bases). Germline-derived CDR1 and CDR2 are SGHRS and YFSETQ. There are 11 residues in the CDR3. The V end was cut by 9 bases, the J end by 6 bases, with 9 bases between. The CDR3 region has the DNA TGCGCCACCCTAGCCGCCGGGGAGCTGTTTTTT. Translating gives CATLAAGELFF.

The sample holds a few counts of this clonotype. The V and J genes are TRBV19 and TRBJ2-1, with D unclear. The CDR3 totals 15 residues. V lost 0 bases, J lost 0 bases, and 6 bases lay in between. Germline V gives CDR1 LNHDA, CDR2 SQIVND (reference sequence). The CDR3 coding sequence is TGTGCCAGTAGTATAGACAGCAGCTCCTACAATGAGCAGTTCTTC. This codes for CASSIDSSSYNEQFF.

This clonotype was observed a handful of times. The chain carries TRBV6-5 and TRBJ1-4, with D perhaps TRBD1 (6 bases). Germline assignment: CDR1 MNHEY and CDR2 SVGAGI. Trimming pared 2 bases from V and 4 bases from J, leaving 11 bases between. This CDR3 region has 15 residues. CDR3 DNA sequence: TGTGCCAGCAGTTACATTGGACAGTATAATGAAAAACTGTTTTTT. Translating gives CASSYIGQYNEKLFF.

This chain links TRBV20-1 with TRBJ2-7, with TRBD2 matching 8 bases. The V and J ends lost 0 bases and 0 bases, in that order; junction bases with no gene match: 1. Germline assignment: CDR1 DFQATT and CDR2 SNEGSKA (reference sequence). The CDR3 length is 14 residues. CDR3 protein: CSARESGSSYEQYF. The CDR3 region has the DNA TGCAGTGCTAGAGAGAGCGGGAGCTCCTACGAGCAGTACTTC.

The sample holds many counts of this clonotype. The chain has TRBV12-3 or TRBV12-4 and TRBJ2-3; 7 positions match TRBD1. Trimming took 3 bases from V and 2 from J; bases not matched to a gene: 8. This CDR3 comprises 16 residues. CDR3 sequence (DNA): TGTGCCAGCAGTTTGGGACAGAATAGATACACAGATACGCAGTATTTT. Translating gives CASSLGQNRYTDTQYF.